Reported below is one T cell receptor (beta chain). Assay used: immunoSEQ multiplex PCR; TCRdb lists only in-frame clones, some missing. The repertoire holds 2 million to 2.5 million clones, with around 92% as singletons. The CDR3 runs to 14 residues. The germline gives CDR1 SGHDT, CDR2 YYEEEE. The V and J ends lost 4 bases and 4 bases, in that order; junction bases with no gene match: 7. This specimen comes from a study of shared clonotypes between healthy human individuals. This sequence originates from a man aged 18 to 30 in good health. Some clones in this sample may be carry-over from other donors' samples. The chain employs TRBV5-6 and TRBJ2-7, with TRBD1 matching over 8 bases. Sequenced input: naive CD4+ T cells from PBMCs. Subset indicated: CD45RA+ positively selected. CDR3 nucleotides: TGTGCCAGCAGCGAGATGGACAGGGCGTACGAGCAGTACTTC. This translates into CASSEMDRAYEQYF. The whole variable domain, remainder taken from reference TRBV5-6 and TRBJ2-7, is DAGVTQSPTHLIKTRGQQVTLRCSPKSGHDTVSWYQQALGQGPQFIFQYYEEEERQRGNFPDRFSGHQFPNYSSELNVNALLLGDSALYLCASSEMDRAYEQYFGPGTRLTVT.